This is a list of T cell receptor beta chains from one sample in a study of CD8 T cells in Susac syndrome. TCRdb re-called the immunoSEQ multiplex PCR reads through MiXCR, storing one row per CDR3 protein. The table has 160,000 or so distinct CDR3 sequences, 90% to 95% seen once. The specimen was CD4+ T cells from PBMCs. The receptors come from a human donor in good health. The CDR3 runs from the conserved cysteine through the conserved F or W. The order of the fields is V gene, D gene, J gene, clone size, CDR3 protein, CDR3 DNA. The D gene is left open where the match is weak. Where a row states a size, it is once, few, many or the class of an expanded clone; other rows omit it.

v_call: TRBV30
d_call: NA
j_call: TRBJ1-2
clone_size: NA
cdr3_aa: CAWKYEGANYGYTF
cdr3_nt: TGTGCCTGGAAATATGAGGGAGCTAACTATGGCTACACCTTC

v_call: TRBV2
d_call: NA
j_call: TRBJ2-3
clone_size: once
cdr3_aa: CASSSNWGADTQYF
cdr3_nt: TGTGCCAGCAGTTCCAATTGGGGGGCAGATACGCAGTATTTT

v_call: TRBV3-1
d_call: NA
j_call: TRBJ2-5
clone_size: NA
cdr3_aa: CASSQGDRDNQETQYF
cdr3_nt: TGTGCCAGCAGCCAAGGTGACAGAGACAACCAAGAGACCCAGTACTTC

v_call: TRBV5-4
d_call: NA
j_call: TRBJ2-1
clone_size: NA
cdr3_aa: CASSSDYNEQFF
cdr3_nt: TGTGCCAGCAGCTCCGACTACAATGAGCAGTTCTTC

v_call: TRBV24-1
d_call: TRBD2
j_call: TRBJ2-3
clone_size: once
cdr3_aa: CATSDQGLAGVEDTQYF
cdr3_nt: TGTGCCACCAGTGACCAGGGACTAGCGGGGGTTGAAGATACGCAGTATTTT

v_call: TRBV7-3
d_call: NA
j_call: TRBJ1-2
clone_size: NA
cdr3_aa: CASSLNGLAYTF
cdr3_nt: TGTGCCAGCAGCTTAAATGGCCTGGCCTACACCTTC

v_call: TRBV5-1
d_call: TRBD1
j_call: TRBJ1-1
clone_size: NA
cdr3_aa: CASSPWDSHEAFF
cdr3_nt: TGCGCCAGCAGCCCGTGGGACAGCCACGAAGCTTTCTTT

v_call: TRBV29-1
d_call: NA
j_call: TRBJ2-2
clone_size: NA
cdr3_aa: CSVESWGATGELFF
cdr3_nt: TGCAGCGTTGAGAGTTGGGGGGCCACCGGGGAGCTGTTTTTT

v_call: TRBV9
d_call: TRBD1
j_call: TRBJ2-5
clone_size: NA
cdr3_aa: CASSSTGGLETQYF
cdr3_nt: TGTGCCAGCAGCTCAACAGGGGGCCTAGAGACCCAGTACTTC

v_call: TRBV20-1
d_call: NA
j_call: TRBJ2-7
clone_size: NA
cdr3_aa: CSAASLSPYEQYF
cdr3_nt: TGCAGTGCTGCTAGCTTAAGTCCCTACGAGCAGTACTTC

v_call: TRBV2
d_call: NA
j_call: TRBJ2-5
clone_size: few
cdr3_aa: CASGETQYF
cdr3_nt: TGTGCCAGCGGGGAGACCCAGTACTTC

v_call: TRBV7-8
d_call: NA
j_call: TRBJ2-1
clone_size: NA
cdr3_aa: CASSYDRSSYNEQFF
cdr3_nt: TGTGCCAGCAGCTACGACAGATCCTCCTACAATGAGCAGTTCTTC

v_call: TRBV2
d_call: TRBD1
j_call: TRBJ1-6
clone_size: NA
cdr3_aa: CASKGQNSPLHF
cdr3_nt: TGTGCCAGCAAGGGACAGAATTCACCCCTCCACTTT

v_call: TRBV5-1
d_call: NA
j_call: TRBJ2-7
clone_size: NA
cdr3_aa: CASSLDGAPAYEQYF
cdr3_nt: TGCGCCAGCAGCTTGGATGGGGCTCCAGCCTACGAGCAGTACTTC

v_call: TRBV20-1
d_call: NA
j_call: TRBJ2-7
clone_size: NA
cdr3_aa: CSARMGNYEQYF
cdr3_nt: TGCAGTGCTAGGATGGGTAACTACGAGCAGTACTTC

v_call: TRBV6-5
d_call: NA
j_call: TRBJ1-1
clone_size: NA
cdr3_aa: CASSYSWAANTEAFF
cdr3_nt: TGTGCCAGCAGTTACTCCTGGGCGGCGAACACTGAAGCTTTCTTT

v_call: TRBV12-3/TRBV12-4
d_call: NA
j_call: TRBJ2-1
clone_size: once
cdr3_aa: CASIGRGSQFF
cdr3_nt: TGTGCCAGCATAGGAAGAGGGTCGCAGTTCTTC

v_call: TRBV4-2
d_call: NA
j_call: TRBJ1-6
clone_size: NA
cdr3_aa: CASSQDRGSSYNSPLHF
cdr3_nt: TGTGCCAGCAGCCAAGATCGGGGGAGCTCCTATAATTCACCCCTCCACTTT

v_call: TRBV15
d_call: NA
j_call: TRBJ2-3
clone_size: NA
cdr3_aa: CATSNSGDTQYF
cdr3_nt: TGTGCCACCAGCAACTCGGGAGATACGCAGTATTTT

v_call: TRBV27
d_call: NA
j_call: TRBJ2-2
clone_size: NA
cdr3_aa: CASSFDRSNTGELFF
cdr3_nt: TGTGCCAGCAGTTTTGACAGGTCGAACACCGGGGAGCTGTTTTTT

v_call: TRBV12-3/TRBV12-4
d_call: NA
j_call: TRBJ1-2
clone_size: NA
cdr3_aa: CASSPGRHTNYGYTF
cdr3_nt: TGTGCCAGCAGCCCGGGCAGGCATACTAACTATGGCTACACCTTC

v_call: TRBV12-3/TRBV12-4
d_call: NA
j_call: TRBJ2-4
clone_size: NA
cdr3_aa: CASSLSQVKNIQYF
cdr3_nt: TGTGCCAGCAGTTTGTCGCAGGTTAAAAACATTCAGTACTTC